This note documents a single T cell receptor beta chain sequence. The target of this receptor is not known. No base qualities exist here, and no much larger clone lies one base off it. This sample stems from a study of control samples from healthy donors and cancer patients (dated by TCRdb to the early 2020s). The library relied on the immunoSEQ multiplex PCR assay. Not all clones reach the TCRdb copy of this immuneACCESS table, which keeps in-frame sequences only. Checked studies attribute under half of the gap to unresolved V genes and leave the rest unexplained. The sample records 90,000 or so clones, approximately 88% of which are singletons. The top ten constitute under 50% of the sample. As encoded in the germline V gene, CDR1 is KGHDR while CDR2 is SFDVKD. The CDR3 holds 15 amino acids from the cysteine to the phenylalanine. The only DNA kept is the CDR3, 45 bases in frame from the first base. V has 9 bases trimmed and J has 4 bases trimmed; junction bases matching no gene number 8.

The rearrangement joined TRBV24-1 to TRBJ2-2; 9 nucleotides in the junction match TRBD1. The clonotype originates from a man in his sixties or seventies with lung cancer. The sequenced material came from PBMCs. The nucleotide sequence is given as TGTGCCACCGTAGCGACAGGGGGGGGCACCGGGGAGCTGTTTTTT. Translated, it reads CATVATGGGTGELFF.